The 15 T cell receptor beta chains in this list originate from one sample, sequenced in a study of cytomegalovirus exposure and HLA in healthy donors. PCR primers comprised 60 Vbeta and 13 Jbeta primers. The table came from immunoSEQ multiplex PCR; TCRdb's copy has only in-frame clones and leaves some out. The sample has about 150,000 clones; about four fifths are singletons. Sequencing was done on a sample of PBMCs. Every receptor here comes from a woman aged 50 to 60 in good health and CMV-seropositive.

This chain connects TRBV5-1 to TRBJ1-1; 10 nucleotides align to TRBD1. Germline CDR1 is SGHRS and CDR2 is YFSETQ. Trimming at V came to 0 bases and at J to 12 bases, leaving 8 bases not matched to a gene. The CDR3 loop spans 14 amino acids. CDR3: CASSLVPGQGITFF. The CDR3 nucleotides read TGCGCCAGCAGCTTGGTTCCGGGACAGGGGATAACTTTCTTT.

The V and J genes are TRBV25-1 and TRBJ1-4, with 8 positions matching TRBD1. With V trimmed by 8 bases and J by 5 bases, 10 bases remained unmatched. The length of the CDR3 is 15 residues. CDR1 and CDR2 (germline): MGHDK, SYGVNS. The CDR3 spells CASEPQGALNEKLFF. The CDR3 DNA is TGTGCCAGCGAGCCTCAGGGGGCCTTAAATGAAAAACTGTTTTTT. Combining the CDR3 with reference TRBV25-1 and TRBJ1-4 gives the whole variable domain EADIYQTPRYLVIGTGKKITLECSQTMGHDKMYWYQQDPGMELHLIHYSYGVNSTEKGDLSSESTVSRIRTEHFPLTLESARPSHTSQYLCASEPQGALNEKLFFGSGTQLSVL.

Here the CDR3 DNA reads TGCAGTGCTAGTACTCTAGAGACCCAGTACTTC. Its translation is CSASTLETQYF. J is TRBJ2-5 and V is TRBV20-1; no reliable D call. V was cut by 3 bases and J by 4 bases, with 6 bases left in between. Germline lookup yields CDR1 DFQATT and CDR2 SNEGSKA (reference sequence). This CDR3 contains 11 residues.

This chain links TRBV5-1 with TRBJ1-1, with D hard to call. Trimming left V 0 bases short and J 6 bases short, with 18 bases between. Germline-derived CDR1 and CDR2 are SGHRS and YFSETQ. The CDR3 consists of 16 residues. CDR3 in DNA: TGCGCCAGCAGCTTGGTATGGGAGAGGGTTGGGGCTGAAGCTTTCTTT. Its protein product is CASSLVWERVGAEAFF.

V usage is TRBV9 and J usage is TRBJ1-2; D remains ambiguous. The germline gives CDR1 SGDLS, CDR2 YYNGEE. V lost 3 bases, J lost 2 bases, and 11 bases lay in between. The CDR3 length is 14 residues. Here the CDR3 DNA reads TGTGCCAGCAGCGCCGGAGGCAGGAACTATGGCTACACCTTC. Translated, it gives CASSAGGRNYGYTF. Full variable domain (outside the CDR3, taken from reference TRBV9 and TRBJ1-2): DSGVTQTPKHLITATGQRVTLRCSPRSGDLSVYWYQQSLDQGLQFLIQYYNGEERAKGNILERFSAQQFPDLHSELNLSSLELGDSALYFCASSAGGRNYGYTFGSGTRLTVV.

This clone was seen a few times. V usage is TRBV11-2 and J usage is TRBJ2-7, with TRBD1 matching over 8 bases. This CDR3 spans 15 amino acids. V lost 2 bases to trimming and J lost 2 bases; unmatched junction nucleotides: 5. The germline gives CDR1 SGHAT, CDR2 FQNNGV. CDR3 in amino acids: CASSLRQGPTYEQYF. As DNA, the CDR3 is TGTGCCAGCAGCTTAAGACAGGGGCCTACCTACGAGCAGTACTTC.

V usage is TRBV5-1 and J usage is TRBJ2-5, with D uncertain. The J call may be faulty, since TRBJ2-7 better matches the DNA end. Germline V gene sequence: CDR1 SGHRS, CDR2 YFSETQ. The CDR3 sequence is 15 residues long. CDR3 loop: CASSLGVSITYEQYF. In nucleotides, the CDR3 is TGCGCCAGCAGCTTGGGGGTTAGCATAACATACGAGCAGTACTTC.

This clone was seen more than once but under ten times. V and J are TRBV7-9 and TRBJ2-1; 10 nucleotides align to TRBD2. The CDR3 covers 16 residues. CDR1 and CDR2 (germline): SEHNR, FQNEAQ (reference sequence). After removal of 5 bases from V and 9 bases from J, the junction contained 13 bases not matched to a gene. In nucleotides, the CDR3 is TGTGCCAGCAGCCGAACCCGACGAGCGGGAGGGTTTGAGCAGTTCTTC. Translating it yields CASSRTRRAGGFEQFF.

The rearrangement links TRBV6-5 to TRBJ1-4; maybe TRBD1 (5 bases). The V end lost 8 bases, the J end lost 6 bases, and 19 bases lay between the germline ends. Germline loops: CDR1 MNHEY, CDR2 SVGAGI. The CDR3 covers 15 residues. This chain's CDR3 is CASGQGVLSDEKLFF. CDR3 coding DNA: TGTGCCAGCGGGCAAGGGGTCCTATCTGATGAAAAACTGTTTTTT.

This chain uses TRBV5-1 with TRBJ2-7, with 14 positions matching TRBD2. There are 16 residues in the CDR3. Germline V lookup: CDR1 SGHRS, CDR2 YFSETQ. V dropped 3 bases and J dropped 6; count of bases not matched to a gene: 8. The DNA for the CDR3 is TGCGCCAGCAGCTCGCCGACTAGCGGGGGGGCGCGCGAGCAGTACTTC. Residues: CASSSPTSGGAREQYF.

This rearrangement joins TRBV7-2 to TRBJ1-3, with D possibly being TRBD1 (6 bases). The CDR3 covers 16 residues. The germline V and J ends were trimmed by 5 bases and 1 base, with 15 bases remaining between them. Germline CDR1 reads SGHTA; CDR2 reads FQGNSA. The CDR3 coding sequence is TGTGCCAGCAGCCAACTAGTAACAGGGTCTGGAAACACCATATATTTT. Translated, it gives CASSQLVTGSGNTIYF.

The chain combines TRBV27 with TRBJ2-3; 11 bases align to TRBD2. Germline V gene lookup returns CDR1 MNHEY and CDR2 SMNVEV (reference sequence). V shed 7 bases, J shed 2 bases, and the junction held 5 bases outside the gene matches. The CDR3 spans 15 residues. As DNA, the CDR3 is TGTGCCAGCACACTAGCGGGAGCCTCCACAGATACGCAGTATTTT. This gives the protein CASTLAGASTDTQYF.

This clone appeared a few times. In nucleotides, the CDR3 is TGTGCCAGTAGTTTGCCTATCAGGGGGGATACGCAGTATTTT. Its translation is CASSLPIRGDTQYF. The chain recombines TRBV19 with TRBJ2-3; 7 bases line up with TRBD1. Germline CDR1 LNHDA, CDR2 SQIVND (reference sequence). The V gene end was trimmed by 5 bases and the J gene end by 6 bases; junction bases not matched to a gene: 8. This CDR3 contains 14 residues.

The rearrangement uses TRBV28 and TRBJ1-2; 12 positions agree with TRBD1. Germline V gives CDR1 MDHEN, CDR2 SYDVKM. The CDR3 loop spans 15 amino acids. J gave up 8 bases and V 9 bases, and 13 bases lay outside the gene matches. CDR3 nucleotide sequence: TGTGCCAGTCTAATCCGGGGACAGGGGGCGCGGGGCTACACCTTC. Amino acids: CASLIRGQGARGYTF.

The chain is built from TRBV7-3 and TRBJ1-1; D gene uncertain. The germline V and J ends were trimmed by 1 base and 4 bases, with 4 bases remaining between them. Germline values: CDR1 SGHTA, CDR2 FQGTGA. The CDR3 is 12 amino acids. The CDR3 spells CASSLKATEAFF. As DNA, the CDR3 is TGTGCCAGCAGCTTAAAAGCCACTGAAGCTTTCTTT.